This T cell receptor (beta chain) was profiled in a study of T cell clonotyping in hematopoietic cell transplantation. This clone has more than one count but fewer than ten. The germline V gene has CDR1 LNHDA and CDR2 SQIVND (reference sequence). J was trimmed by 6 bases and V by 1 base; bases with no gene match: 5. The CDR3 runs to 16 residues. Time point: recipient sample about 28 days before transplant, after cytoreduction. Recipient blood drawn about 28 days pretransplant and days 30, 100, 180 after. Sequencing used immunoSEQ multiplex PCR; TCRdb keeps in-frame clones, though not all of them. The sample yields 29,000 or so clones, around three quarters seen once.

The chain is built from TRBV19 and TRBJ1-6, with TRBD1 identical over 8 bases. The material was peripheral blood mononuclear cells, obtained before stem cell transplant. The source is a young woman with chronic myeloid leukemia. Some clones in this sample may be carry-over from other donors' samples. The CDR3 sequence: CASSIAQGVGNSPLHF. The CDR3 DNA reads TGTGCCAGTAGTATAGCACAGGGGGTTGGTAATTCACCCCTCCACTTT.